This TCR beta chain is drawn from a study of blood T cell repertoires in COVID-19. Study details: Samples representing acute and convalescent COVID-19 were sourced from the United States, Italy and Spain. Nucleic acid was either cDNA or gDNA, and it came from T cells, B-cell-depleted T cells, or PBMCs.

The CDR3 spans 14 residues. CDR1 and CDR2 from the germline V gene are MNHEY and SVGAGI. V was shortened by 6 bases and J by 10 bases, with 16 bases between the two germline ends. As originally analysed: Reference gene primer amplification in the assay estimated nucleated cell counts. The data were produced by immunoSEQ multiplex PCR, yet TCRdb's version contains in-frame clones alone and is incomplete. That table furnishes V, J and clone size, whereas the DNA furnished D and trimming. The repertoire holds 200,000 to 300,000 clones, with roughly nine tenths as singletons. This clone has a handful of counts.

Specimen: peripheral blood. This rearrangement joins TRBV6-5 to TRBJ1-6; no clear D. This receptor was obtained from a man younger than 35 with active or convalescent COVID-19. Here the CDR3 reads CASRIRAAGSPLHF. CDR3 nucleotide sequence: TGTGCCAGCAGAATCCGGGCGGCGGGGTCACCCCTCCACTTT.